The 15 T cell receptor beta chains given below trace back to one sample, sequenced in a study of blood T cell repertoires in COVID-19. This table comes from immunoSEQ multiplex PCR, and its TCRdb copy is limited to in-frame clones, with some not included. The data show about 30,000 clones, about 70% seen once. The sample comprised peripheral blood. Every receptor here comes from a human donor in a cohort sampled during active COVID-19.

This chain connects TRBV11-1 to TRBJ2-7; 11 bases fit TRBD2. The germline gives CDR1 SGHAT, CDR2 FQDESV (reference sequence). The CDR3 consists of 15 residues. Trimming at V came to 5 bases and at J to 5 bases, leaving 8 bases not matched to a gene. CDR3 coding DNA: TGTGCCAGCAGCCCTCTACTAGCGGGAGTGCACGAGCAGTACTTC. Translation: CASSPLLAGVHEQYF.

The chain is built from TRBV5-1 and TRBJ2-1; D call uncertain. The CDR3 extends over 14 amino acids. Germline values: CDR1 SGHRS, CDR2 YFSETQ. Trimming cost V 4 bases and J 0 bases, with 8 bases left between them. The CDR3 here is CASSQLSSYNEQFF. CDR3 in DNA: TGCGCCAGCAGCCAGTTAAGCTCCTACAATGAGCAGTTCTTC.

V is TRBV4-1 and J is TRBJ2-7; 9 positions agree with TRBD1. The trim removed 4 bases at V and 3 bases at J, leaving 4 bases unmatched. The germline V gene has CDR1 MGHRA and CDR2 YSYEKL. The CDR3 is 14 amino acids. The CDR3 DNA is TGCGCCAGCAGCCTCCGGACAGGGGACTACGAGCAGTACTTC. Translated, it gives CASSLRTGDYEQYF.

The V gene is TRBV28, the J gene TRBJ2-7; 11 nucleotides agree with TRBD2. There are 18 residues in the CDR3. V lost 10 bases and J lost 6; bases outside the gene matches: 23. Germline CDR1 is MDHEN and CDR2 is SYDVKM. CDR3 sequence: CATSSGTSGTSRRGEQYF. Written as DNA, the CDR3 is TGTGCCACATCTAGCGGGACTAGCGGAACTAGCCGGCGAGGCGAGCAGTACTTC.

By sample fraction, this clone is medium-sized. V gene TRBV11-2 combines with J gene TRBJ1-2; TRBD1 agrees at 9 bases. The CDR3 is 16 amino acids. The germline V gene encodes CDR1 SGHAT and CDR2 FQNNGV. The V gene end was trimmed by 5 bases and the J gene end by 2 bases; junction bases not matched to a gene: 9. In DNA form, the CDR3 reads TGTGCCAGCAGCCACCCGGGACAGGGTCTCAACTATGGCTACACCTTC. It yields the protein CASSHPGQGLNYGYTF.

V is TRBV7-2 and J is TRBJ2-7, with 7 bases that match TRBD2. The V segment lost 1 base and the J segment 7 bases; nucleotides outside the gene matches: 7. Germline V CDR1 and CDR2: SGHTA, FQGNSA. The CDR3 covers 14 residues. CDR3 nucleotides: TGTGCCAGCAGCTTAGGGGAGGGGTTGGGGGAGCAGTACTTC. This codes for CASSLGEGLGEQYF.

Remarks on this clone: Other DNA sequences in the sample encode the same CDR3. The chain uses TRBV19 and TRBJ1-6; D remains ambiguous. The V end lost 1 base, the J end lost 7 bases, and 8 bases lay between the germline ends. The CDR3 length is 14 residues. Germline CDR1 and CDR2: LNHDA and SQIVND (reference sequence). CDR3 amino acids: CASSIGVRNSPLHF. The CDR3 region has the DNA TGTGCCAGTAGTATAGGCGTCCGAAATTCACCCCTCCACTTT.

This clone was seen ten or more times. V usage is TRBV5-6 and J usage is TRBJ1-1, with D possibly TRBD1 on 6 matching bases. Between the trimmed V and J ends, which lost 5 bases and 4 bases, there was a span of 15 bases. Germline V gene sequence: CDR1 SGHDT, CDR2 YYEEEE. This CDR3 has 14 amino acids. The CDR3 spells CASSFGVGATEAFF. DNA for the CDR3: TGTGCCAGCAGTTTTGGGGTGGGGGCCACTGAAGCTTTCTTT. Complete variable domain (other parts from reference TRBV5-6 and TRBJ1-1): DAGVTQSPTHLIKTRGQQVTLRCSPKSGHDTVSWYQQALGQGPQFIFQYYEEEERQRGNFPDRFSGHQFPNYSSELNVNALLLGDSALYLCASSFGVGATEAFFGQGTRLTVV.

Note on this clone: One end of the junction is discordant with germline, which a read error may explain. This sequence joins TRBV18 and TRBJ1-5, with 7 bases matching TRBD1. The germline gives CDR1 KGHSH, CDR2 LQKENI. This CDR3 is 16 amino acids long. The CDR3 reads CASSPTAGGGNQPQHF. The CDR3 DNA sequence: TGTGCCAGTTCACCCACCGCAGGGGGTGGCAATCAGCCCCAGCATTTT.

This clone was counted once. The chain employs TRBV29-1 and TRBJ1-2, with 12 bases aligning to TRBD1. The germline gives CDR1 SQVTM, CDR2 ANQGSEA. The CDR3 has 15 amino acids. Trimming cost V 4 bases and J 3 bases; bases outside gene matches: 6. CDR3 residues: CSVVGQGALDYGYTF. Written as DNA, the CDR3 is TGCAGCGTTGTGGGACAGGGGGCCTTGGACTATGGCTACACCTTC.

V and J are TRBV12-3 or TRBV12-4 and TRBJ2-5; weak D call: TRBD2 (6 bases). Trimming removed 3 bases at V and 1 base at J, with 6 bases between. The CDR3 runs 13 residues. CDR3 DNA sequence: TGTGCCAGCAGTTTGCGGGGCCAAGAGACCCAGTACTTC. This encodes CASSLRGQETQYF.

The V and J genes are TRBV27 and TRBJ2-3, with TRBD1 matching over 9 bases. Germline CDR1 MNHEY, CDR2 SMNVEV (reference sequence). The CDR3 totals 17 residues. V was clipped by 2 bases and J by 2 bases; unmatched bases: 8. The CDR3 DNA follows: TGTGCCAGCAGTTTAGCCATCTGGGACAGGGACACAGATACGCAGTATTTT. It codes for CASSLAIWDRDTDTQYF.

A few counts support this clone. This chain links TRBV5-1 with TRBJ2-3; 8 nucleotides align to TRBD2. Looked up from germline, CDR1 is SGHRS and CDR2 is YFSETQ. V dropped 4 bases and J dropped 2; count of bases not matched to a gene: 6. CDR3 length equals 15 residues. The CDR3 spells CASSREGGFTDTQYF. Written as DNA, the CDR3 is TGCGCCAGCAGCCGGGAGGGGGGCTTCACAGATACGCAGTATTTT.

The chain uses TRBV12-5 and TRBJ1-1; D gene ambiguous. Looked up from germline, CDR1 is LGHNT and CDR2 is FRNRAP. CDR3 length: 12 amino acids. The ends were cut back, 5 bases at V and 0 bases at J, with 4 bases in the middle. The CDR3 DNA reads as TGTGCTAGTGGTATAATGAACACTGAAGCTTTCTTT. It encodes CASGIMNTEAFF.

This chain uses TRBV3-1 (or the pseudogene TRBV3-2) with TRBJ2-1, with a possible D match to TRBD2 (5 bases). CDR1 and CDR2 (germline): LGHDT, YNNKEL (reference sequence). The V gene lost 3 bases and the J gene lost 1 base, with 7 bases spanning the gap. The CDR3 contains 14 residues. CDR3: CASSHRESYNEQFF. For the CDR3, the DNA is TGTGCCAGCAGCCACCGGGAATCCTACAATGAGCAGTTCTTC.